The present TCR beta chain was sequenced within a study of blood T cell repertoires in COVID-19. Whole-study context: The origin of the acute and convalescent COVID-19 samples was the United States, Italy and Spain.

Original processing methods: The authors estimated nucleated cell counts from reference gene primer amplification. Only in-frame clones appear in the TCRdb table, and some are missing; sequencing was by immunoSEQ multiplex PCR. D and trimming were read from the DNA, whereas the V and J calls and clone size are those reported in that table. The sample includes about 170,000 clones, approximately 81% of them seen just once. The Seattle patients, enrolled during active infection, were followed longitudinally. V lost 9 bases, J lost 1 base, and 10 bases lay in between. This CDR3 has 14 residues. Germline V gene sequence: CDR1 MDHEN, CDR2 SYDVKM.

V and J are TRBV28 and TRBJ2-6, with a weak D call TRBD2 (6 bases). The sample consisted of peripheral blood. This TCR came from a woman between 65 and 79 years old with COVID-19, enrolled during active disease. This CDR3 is CASVRGSGANVLTF. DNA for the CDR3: TGTGCCAGTGTTCGGGGGTCTGGGGCCAACGTCCTGACTTTC.